The rows below give T cell receptor beta chains drawn from one sample of a study of sequential checkpoint blockade in melanoma. TCRdb keeps only in-frame clones here, not all; method: immunoSEQ multiplex PCR. The repertoire holds 23,000 or so clones, with approximately 71% as singletons. The sample here was CD8+ T cells sorted from blood (inferred from file names), taken from a patient given nivolumab and ipilimumab in sequence. Receptor source: a human donor with melanoma. CDR3s include the opening cysteine and the closing phenylalanine or tryptophan. The order of the fields is J gene, V gene, clone size, D gene, CDR3 protein, CDR3 DNA. A D gene is named only where the DNA matches it firmly. Not all rows give a size; the values are once, few, many and, for expanded clones, a class.

TRBJ2-3	TRBV7-9	NA	TRBD2	CASSTGTSGVTDTQYF	TGTGCCAGCAGTACCGGGACTAGCGGTGTCACAGATACGCAGTATTTT
TRBJ1-2	TRBV7-3	NA	NA	CASSLSQYYGYTF	TGTGCCAGCAGCTTATCCCAATACTATGGCTACACCTTC
TRBJ2-7	TRBV2	NA	NA	CASSERGRYEQYF	TGTGCCAGCAGTGAACGGGGTCGCTACGAGCAGTACTTC
TRBJ2-1	TRBV5-4	few	NA	CASSLGVSTEDEQFF	TGTGCCAGCAGCTTGGGAGTTAGTACTGAGGATGAGCAGTTCTTC
TRBJ2-7	TRBV13	NA	NA	CASSPPGSQYEQYF	TGTGCCAGCAGCCCCCCAGGGTCCCAGTACGAGCAGTACTTC
TRBJ1-1	TRBV19	NA	NA	CASSGHGGGVGTEAFF	TGTGCCAGTAGCGGGCATGGGGGGGGAGTAGGCACTGAAGCTTTCTTT
TRBJ1-5	TRBV5-5	NA	TRBD1	CASSSGQRSNQPQHF	TGTGCCAGCAGCTCGGGACAGAGGAGCAATCAGCCCCAGCATTTT
TRBJ2-3	TRBV6-6	NA	NA	CACKGADTQYF	TGTGCCTGCAAGGGGGCAGATACGCAGTATTTT
TRBJ2-1	TRBV7-9	few	NA	CASSSGRLGGEQFF	TGTGCCAGCTCCTCGGGACGACTAGGCGGTGAGCAGTTCTTC
TRBJ2-2	TRBV6-5	NA	NA	CASSYSTGNTGELFF	TGTGCCAGCAGTTACTCGACAGGGAACACCGGGGAGCTGTTTTTT
TRBJ2-3	TRBV7-9	NA	TRBD1	CASSPGGATQYF	TGTGCCAGCAGCCCAGGGGGCGCAACGCAGTATTTT
TRBJ2-7	TRBV9	once	NA	CASSEGDIYEQYF	TGTGCCAGCAGCGAAGGGGACATCTACGAGCAGTACTTC
TRBJ2-2	TRBV9	NA	NA	CASSVLTGELFF	TGTGCCAGCAGCGTACTTACCGGGGAGCTGTTTTTT
TRBJ1-1	TRBV11-2	NA	TRBD1	CASSPGTGGVSEAFF	TGTGCCAGCAGCCCCGGGACAGGGGGCGTCTCTGAAGCTTTCTTT
TRBJ1-2	TRBV10-3	few	NA	CAIEGHSGYGYTF	TGTGCCATCGAGGGCCATTCGGGATATGGCTACACCTTC
TRBJ2-3	TRBV4-1	NA	TRBD2	CASSQGLAGLDTQYF	TGTGCCAGCAGCCAAGGACTAGCGGGGCTAGATACGCAGTATTTT
TRBJ1-2	TRBV9	few	NA	CASSPGLGYGYTF	TGTGCCAGCAGCCCAGGGTTAGGGTATGGCTACACCTTC
TRBJ2-7	TRBV7-9	NA	NA	CASSLGLFYEQYF	TGTGCCAGCAGCTTAGGACTATTCTACGAGCAGTACTTC
TRBJ2-7	TRBV11-2	once	NA	CASSPGFSYEQYF	TGTGCCAGCAGCCCGGGATTTTCCTACGAGCAGTACTTC
TRBJ1-1	TRBV4-2	once	NA	CASSQDERENFEAFF	TGTGCCAGCAGCCAAGATGAAAGGGAGAATTTTGAAGCTTTCTTT